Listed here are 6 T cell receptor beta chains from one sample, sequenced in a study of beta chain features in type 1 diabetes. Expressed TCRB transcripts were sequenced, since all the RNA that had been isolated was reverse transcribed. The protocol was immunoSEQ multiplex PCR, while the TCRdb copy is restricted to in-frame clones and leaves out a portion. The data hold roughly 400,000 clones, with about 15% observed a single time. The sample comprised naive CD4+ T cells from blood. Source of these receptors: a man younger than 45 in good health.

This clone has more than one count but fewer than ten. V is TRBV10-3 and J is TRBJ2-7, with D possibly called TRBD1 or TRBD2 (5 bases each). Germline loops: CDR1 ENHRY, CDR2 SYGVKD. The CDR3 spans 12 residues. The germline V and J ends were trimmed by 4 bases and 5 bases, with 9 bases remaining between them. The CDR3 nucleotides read TGTGCCATCAGTGGGGACCTCGACGAGCAGTACGTC. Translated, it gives CAISGDLDEQYV.

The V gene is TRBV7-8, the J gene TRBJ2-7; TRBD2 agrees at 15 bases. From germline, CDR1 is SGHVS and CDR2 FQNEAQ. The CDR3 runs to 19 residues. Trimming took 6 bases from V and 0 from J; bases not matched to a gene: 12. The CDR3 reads CASSPLSGTSGRSSYEQYV. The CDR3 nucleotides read TGTGCCAGCAGTCCCCTCTCTGGGACTAGCGGGAGGTCCTCCTACGAGCAGTACGTC.

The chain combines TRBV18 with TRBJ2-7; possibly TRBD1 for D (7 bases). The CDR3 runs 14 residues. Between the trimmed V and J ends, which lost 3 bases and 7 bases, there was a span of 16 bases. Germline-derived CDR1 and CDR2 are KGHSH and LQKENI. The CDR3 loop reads CASSPTTGTGEQYF. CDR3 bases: TGTGCCAGCTCACCTACGACAGGGACTGGGGAGCAGTACTTC.

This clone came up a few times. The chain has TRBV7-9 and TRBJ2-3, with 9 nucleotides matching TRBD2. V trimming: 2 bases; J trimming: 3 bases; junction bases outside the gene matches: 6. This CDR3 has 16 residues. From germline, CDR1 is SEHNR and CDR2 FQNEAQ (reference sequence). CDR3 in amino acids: CASSLILAGSTDTQYF. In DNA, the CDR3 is TGTGCCAGCAGCTTAATACTAGCGGGTTCAACAGATACGCAGTATTTT. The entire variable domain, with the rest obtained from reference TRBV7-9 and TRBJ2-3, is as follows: DTGVSQNPRHKITKRGQNVTFRCDPISEHNRLYWYRQTLGQGPEFLTYFQNEAQLEKSRLLSDRFSAERPKGSFSTLEIQRTEQGDSAMYLCASSLILAGSTDTQYFGPGTRLTVL.

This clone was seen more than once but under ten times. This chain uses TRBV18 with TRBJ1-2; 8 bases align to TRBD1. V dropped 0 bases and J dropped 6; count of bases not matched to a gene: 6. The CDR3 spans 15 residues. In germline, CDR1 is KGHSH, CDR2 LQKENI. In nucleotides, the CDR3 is TGTGCCAGCTCACCACCTGGCTTGGACAGGGATGGCTACACCTTC. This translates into CASSPPGLDRDGYTF.

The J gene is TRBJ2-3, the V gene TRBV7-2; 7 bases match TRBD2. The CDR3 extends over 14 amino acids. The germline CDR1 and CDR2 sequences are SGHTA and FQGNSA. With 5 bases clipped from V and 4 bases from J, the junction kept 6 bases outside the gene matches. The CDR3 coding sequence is TGTGCCAGCAGCGCTGGACTAGTGCCAGATACGCAGTATTTT. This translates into CASSAGLVPDTQYF. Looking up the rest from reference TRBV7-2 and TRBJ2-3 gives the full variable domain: GAGVSQSPSNKVTEKGKDVELRCDPISGHTALYWYRQSLGQGLEFLIYFQGNSAPDKSGLPSDRFSAERTGGSVSTLTIQRTQQEDSAVYLCASSAGLVPDTQYFGPGTRLTVL.